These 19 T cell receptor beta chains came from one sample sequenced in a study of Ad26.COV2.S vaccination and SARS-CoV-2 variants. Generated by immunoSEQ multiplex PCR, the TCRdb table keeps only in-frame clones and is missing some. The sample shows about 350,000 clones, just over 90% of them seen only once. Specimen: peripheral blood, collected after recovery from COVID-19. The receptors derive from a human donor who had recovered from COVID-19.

The CDR3 sequence: CASSQDEGGGRTGELFF. The CDR3 DNA sequence: TGTGCCAGCAGCCAAGATGAGGGCGGGGGACGGACCGGGGAGCTGTTTTTT. V gene TRBV3-1 (or the pseudogene TRBV3-2) combines with J gene TRBJ2-2; TRBD2 agrees at 7 bases. After removal of 0 bases from V and 5 bases from J, the junction contained 9 bases not matched to a gene. Germline CDR1 reads LGHDT; CDR2 reads YNNKEL (reference sequence). The CDR3 consists of 17 residues.

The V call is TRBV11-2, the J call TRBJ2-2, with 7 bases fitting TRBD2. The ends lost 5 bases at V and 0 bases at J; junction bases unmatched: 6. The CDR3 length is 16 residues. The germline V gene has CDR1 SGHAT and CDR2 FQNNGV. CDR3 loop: CASSRQRGTNTGELFF. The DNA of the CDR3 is TGTGCCAGCAGCCGACAGCGGGGAACGAACACCGGGGAGCTGTTTTTT.

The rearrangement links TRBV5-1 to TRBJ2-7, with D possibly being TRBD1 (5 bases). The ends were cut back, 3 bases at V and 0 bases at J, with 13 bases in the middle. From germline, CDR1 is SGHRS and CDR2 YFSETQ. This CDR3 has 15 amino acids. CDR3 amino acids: CASSSGQASSYEQYF. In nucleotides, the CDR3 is TGCGCCAGCAGCTCAGGACAAGCGAGCTCCTACGAGCAGTACTTC. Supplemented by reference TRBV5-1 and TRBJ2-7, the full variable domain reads KAGVTQTPRYLIKTRGQQVTLSCSPISGHRSVSWYQQTPGQGLQFLFEYFSETQRNKGNFPGRFSGRQFSNSRSEMNVSTLELGDSALYLCASSSGQASSYEQYFGPGTRLTVT.

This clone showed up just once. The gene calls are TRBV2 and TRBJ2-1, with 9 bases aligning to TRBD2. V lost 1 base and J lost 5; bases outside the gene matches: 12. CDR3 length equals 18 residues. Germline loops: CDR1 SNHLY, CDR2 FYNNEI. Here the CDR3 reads CASSEGAGTSHLHNEQFF. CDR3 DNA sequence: TGTGCCAGCAGTGAAGGAGCCGGGACTAGCCATCTACACAATGAGCAGTTCTTC.

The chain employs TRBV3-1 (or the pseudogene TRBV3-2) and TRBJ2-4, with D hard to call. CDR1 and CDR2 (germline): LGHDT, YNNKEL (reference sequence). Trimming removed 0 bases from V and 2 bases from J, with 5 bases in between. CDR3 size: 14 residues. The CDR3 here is CASSQDDTKNIQYF. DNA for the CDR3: TGTGCCAGCAGCCAAGATGACACCAAAAACATTCAGTACTTC.

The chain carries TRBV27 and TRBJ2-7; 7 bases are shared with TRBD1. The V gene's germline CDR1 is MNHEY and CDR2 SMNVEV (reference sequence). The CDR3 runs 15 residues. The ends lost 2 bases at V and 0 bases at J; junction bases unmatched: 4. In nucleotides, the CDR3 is TGTGCCAGCAGTTTAGAGGGGACAGTCTCCTACGAGCAGTACTTC. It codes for CASSLEGTVSYEQYF.

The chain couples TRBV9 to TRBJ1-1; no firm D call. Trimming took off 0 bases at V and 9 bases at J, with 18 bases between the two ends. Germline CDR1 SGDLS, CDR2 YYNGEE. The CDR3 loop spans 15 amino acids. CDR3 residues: CASSVVSGPQQKAFF. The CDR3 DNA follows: TGTGCCAGCAGCGTAGTCTCCGGGCCCCAGCAAAAAGCTTTCTTT. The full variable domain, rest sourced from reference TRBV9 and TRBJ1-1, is DSGVTQTPKHLITATGQRVTLRCSPRSGDLSVYWYQQSLDQGLQFLIQYYNGEERAKGNILERFSAQQFPDLHSELNLSSLELGDSALYFCASSVVSGPQQKAFFGQGTRLTVV.

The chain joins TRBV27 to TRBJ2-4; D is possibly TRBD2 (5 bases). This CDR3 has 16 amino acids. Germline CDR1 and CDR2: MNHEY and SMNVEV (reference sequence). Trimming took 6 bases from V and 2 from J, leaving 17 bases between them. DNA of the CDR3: TGTGCCAGCAGCCCCGGCTGGACTCCTTCCAAAAACATTCAGTACTTC. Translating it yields CASSPGWTPSKNIQYF.

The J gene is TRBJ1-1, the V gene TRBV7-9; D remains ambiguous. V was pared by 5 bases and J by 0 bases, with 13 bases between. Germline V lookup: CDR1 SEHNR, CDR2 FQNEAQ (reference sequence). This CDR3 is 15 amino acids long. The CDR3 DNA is TGTGCCAGCAGCCTAGATCGTGCAGTGAACACTGAAGCTTTCTTT. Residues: CASSLDRAVNTEAFF.

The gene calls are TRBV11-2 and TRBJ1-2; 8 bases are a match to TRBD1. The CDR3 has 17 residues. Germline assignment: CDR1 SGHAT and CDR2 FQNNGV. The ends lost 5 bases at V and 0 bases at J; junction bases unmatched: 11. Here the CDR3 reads CASSLRTGPSTNYGYTF. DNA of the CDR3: TGTGCCAGCAGCCTCCGGACAGGGCCCTCGACTAACTATGGCTACACCTTC.

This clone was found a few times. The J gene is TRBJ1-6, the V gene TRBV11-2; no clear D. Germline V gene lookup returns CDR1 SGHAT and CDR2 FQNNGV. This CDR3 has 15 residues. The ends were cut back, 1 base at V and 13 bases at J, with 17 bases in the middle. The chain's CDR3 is CASSLARTSISPLHF. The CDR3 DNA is TGTGCCAGCAGCTTAGCTAGGACGTCGATCTCCCCCCTCCACTTT.

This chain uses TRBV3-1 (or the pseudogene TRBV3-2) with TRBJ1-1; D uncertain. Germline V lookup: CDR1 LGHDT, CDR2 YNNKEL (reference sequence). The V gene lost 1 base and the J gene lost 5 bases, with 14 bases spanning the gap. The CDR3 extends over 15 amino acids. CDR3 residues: CASSQVGPGLTEAFF. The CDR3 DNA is TGTGCCAGCAGCCAAGTCGGGCCGGGTCTGACTGAAGCTTTCTTT.

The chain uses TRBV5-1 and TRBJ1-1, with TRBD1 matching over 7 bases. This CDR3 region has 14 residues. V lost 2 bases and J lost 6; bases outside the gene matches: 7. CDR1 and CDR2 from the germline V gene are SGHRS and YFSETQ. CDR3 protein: CASSLTGVLAEAFF. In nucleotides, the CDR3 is TGCGCCAGCAGCTTAACAGGGGTTTTGGCTGAAGCTTTCTTT.

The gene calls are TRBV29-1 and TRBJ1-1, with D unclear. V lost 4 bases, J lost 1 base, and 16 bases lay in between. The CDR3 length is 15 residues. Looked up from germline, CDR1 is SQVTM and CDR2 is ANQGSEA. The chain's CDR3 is CSVGAQTRKNTEAFF. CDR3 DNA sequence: TGCAGCGTTGGTGCGCAGACGCGAAAGAACACTGAAGCTTTCTTT.

CDR3: CASSPAVQAYNQPQHF. In DNA, the CDR3 is TGTGCCAGCAGTCCCGCCGTACAGGCGTACAATCAGCCCCAGCATTTT. The chain uses TRBV27 and TRBJ1-5; D possibly corresponds to TRBD1 (5 bases). The ends were cut back, 5 bases at V and 3 bases at J, with 17 bases in the middle. The germline V gene encodes CDR1 MNHEY and CDR2 SMNVEV (reference sequence). This CDR3 is 16 amino acids long.

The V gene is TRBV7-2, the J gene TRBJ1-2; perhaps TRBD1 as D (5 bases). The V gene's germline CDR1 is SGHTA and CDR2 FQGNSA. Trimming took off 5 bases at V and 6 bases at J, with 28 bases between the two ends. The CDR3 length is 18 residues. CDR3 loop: CASSPRGTPGLGLDGYTF. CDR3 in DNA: TGTGCCAGCAGCCCCCGCGGGACGCCAGGTCTCGGCTTAGATGGCTACACCTTC.

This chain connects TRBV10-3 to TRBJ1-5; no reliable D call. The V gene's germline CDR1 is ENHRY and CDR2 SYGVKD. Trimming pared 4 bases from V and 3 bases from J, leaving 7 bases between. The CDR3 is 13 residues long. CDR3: CAISGGYNQPQHF. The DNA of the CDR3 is TGTGCCATCAGTGGTGGTTACAATCAGCCCCAGCATTTT.

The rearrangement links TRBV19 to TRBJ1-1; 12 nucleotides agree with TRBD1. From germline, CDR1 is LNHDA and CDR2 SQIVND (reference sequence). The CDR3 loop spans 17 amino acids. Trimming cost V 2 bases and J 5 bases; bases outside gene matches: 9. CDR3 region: CASSIRGTGGERTEAFF. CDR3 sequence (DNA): TGTGCCAGTAGTATAAGGGGGACAGGGGGCGAGAGGACTGAAGCTTTCTTT.

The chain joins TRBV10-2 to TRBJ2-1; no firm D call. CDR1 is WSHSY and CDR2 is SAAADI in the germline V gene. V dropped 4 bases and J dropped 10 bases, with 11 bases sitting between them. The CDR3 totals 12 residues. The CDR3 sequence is CASSGVSREQFF. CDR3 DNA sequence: TGCGCCAGCAGTGGGGTGTCCCGGGAGCAGTTCTTC.